This passage covers 10 T cell receptor beta chains from one sample sequenced in a study of T cell responses to AZD1222 COVID-19 vaccine (dated by TCRdb to the early 2020s). Preparation of the library involved the immunoSEQ multiplex PCR assay. The table comes from immuneACCESS by way of TCRdb, which keeps in-frame sequences with V and J called. Part of the clones is missing from these tables; in studies checked, under half for an unresolved V gene and the rest for unknown reasons. Across this sample there are around 150,000 clones, with more than 85% seen only once. The ten largest account for around 3.3% of the sample. Per the publication, the time point label means: about 28 days (+/-7) after the second vaccine dose. The sequencing used peripheral blood, collected 28 days after the second AZD1222 dose. The receptors originated from an adult who received the AZD1222 COVID-19 vaccine.

The rearrangement links TRBV19 to TRBJ2-7; D might be TRBD1 (7 bases). Trimming removed 10 bases from V and 3 bases from J, with 22 bases in between. CDR1 and CDR2 from the germline V gene are LNHDA and SQIVND (reference sequence). This CDR3 is 15 amino acids long. CDR3 nucleotide sequence: TGTGCCACCACGATCGGCCCAGGGGGGATCTACGAGCAGTACTTC. It yields the protein CATTIGPGGIYEQYF.

The chain is built from TRBV27 and TRBJ2-5; TRBD2 agrees at 10 bases. The CDR3 is 15 residues long. V gave up 3 bases and J gave up 4 bases; unmatched junction bases: 5. Germline V gene lookup returns CDR1 MNHEY and CDR2 SMNVEV (reference sequence). The CDR3 DNA sequence: TGTGCCAGCAGTTTCGGACTAGCGGCTAGAGAGACCCAGTACTTC. This sequence encodes CASSFGLAARETQYF.

The J gene is TRBJ2-5, the V gene TRBV6-5, with D hard to call. Germline values: CDR1 MNHEY, CDR2 SVGAGI. This CDR3 is built from 12 residues. Trimming shortened V by 5 bases and J by 2 bases, and 6 bases separated the two germline ends. CDR3: CASSQRQETQYF. DNA for the CDR3: TGTGCCAGCAGTCAGCGACAAGAGACCCAGTACTTC.

J is TRBJ1-4 and V is TRBV4-3; 9 bases are shared with TRBD1. The V segment lost 4 bases and the J segment 0 bases; nucleotides outside the gene matches: 6. The germline gives CDR1 LGHNA, CDR2 YSLEER. CDR3 length: 17 amino acids. CDR3 sequence: CASSRGTGRTTNEKLFF. The CDR3 DNA reads as TGCGCCAGCAGCCGGGGGACAGGGCGGACAACTAATGAAAAACTGTTTTTT.

Comment on this clone: At one end, the junction sequence differs from germline, possibly due to a read error. CDR3 in DNA: TGTGCCAGCAGTTTGGGACAGGGGTTAACTGAAGCTTTCTTT. Translation gives CASSLGQGLTEAFF. The chain combines TRBV5-4 with TRBJ1-1; 10 bases line up with TRBD1. Germline assignment: CDR1 SGHNT and CDR2 YYREEE (reference sequence). The CDR3 covers 14 residues. Supplemented by reference TRBV5-4 and TRBJ1-1, the full variable domain reads ETGVTQSPTHLIKTRGQQVTLRCSSQSGHNTVSWYQQALGQGPQFIFQYYREEENGRGNFPPRFSGLQFPNYSSELNVNALELDDSALYLCASSLGQGLTEAFFGQGTRLTVV.

This rearrangement joins TRBV2 to TRBJ1-5; TRBD1 agrees at 9 bases. The CDR3 runs to 14 residues. V lost 4 bases to trimming and J lost 7 bases; unmatched junction nucleotides: 5. Germline V gives CDR1 SNHLY, CDR2 FYNNEI. The CDR3 nucleotides read TGTGCCAGCAGTGGGGACAGGGAGGTCCAGCCCCAGCATTTT. Translating it yields CASSGDREVQPQHF. Full variable domain (missing parts from reference TRBV2 and TRBJ1-5): EPEVTQTPSHQVTQMGQEVILRCVPISNHLYFYWYRQILGQKVEFLVSFYNNEISEKSEIFDDQFSVERPDGSNFTLKIRSTKLEDSAMYFCASSGDREVQPQHFGDGTRLSIL.

The rearrangement joins TRBV18 to TRBJ1-5; D may be TRBD1 (5 bases). Deletions cut 3 bases from V and 5 bases from J, with 11 bases between. The CDR3 consists of 14 residues. Germline CDR1 and CDR2: KGHSH and LQKENI. This CDR3 reads CASSPMGRDQPQHF. As DNA, the CDR3 is TGTGCCAGCTCACCTATGGGCAGGGATCAGCCCCAGCATTTT.

This chain links TRBV20-1 with TRBJ1-2, with 8 bases lining up with TRBD1. The CDR3 sequence is 11 residues long. The J segment lost 8 bases and the V segment lost 7 bases, leaving 6 bases of the junction unmatched. The germline CDR1 and CDR2 sequences are DFQATT and SNEGSKA (reference sequence). CDR3 in DNA: TGCAGTGGCCAGCAGGGGGCGGGCTACACCTTC. Translation: CSGQQGAGYTF.

V is TRBV4-1 and J is TRBJ1-6; 9 bases align to TRBD1. J was trimmed by 14 bases and V by 4 bases; bases with no gene match: 12. Germline CDR1 is MGHRA and CDR2 is YSYEKL. This CDR3 is 15 amino acids long. The CDR3 nucleotides are TGCGCCAGCAGCCTTAACCGGGACAGGGCCGTCACCCTCCACTTT. This encodes CASSLNRDRAVTLHF.

The CDR3 region has the DNA TGTGCCAGCAGTTCCAAAACAAGGAGCGGCTACACCTTC. Translation: CASSSKTRSGYTF. The chain employs TRBV6-2 or TRBV6-3 and TRBJ1-2; D not certain. Trimming left V 4 bases short and J 8 bases short, with 14 bases between. The CDR3 consists of 13 residues. Germline values: CDR1 MNHEY, CDR2 SVGEGT.